This record concerns one T cell receptor beta chain sequence. The target antigen is unknown. Additional DNA sequences in this sample encode the identical CDR3. The length of the CDR3 is 14 residues. Looked up from germline, CDR1 is KGHSH and CDR2 is LQKENI. Between the trimmed V and J ends, which lost 1 base and 1 base, there was a span of 7 bases. The data originate from a study of shared clonotypes between healthy human individuals. Overall study context: The study drew on a couple of women and three men aged 18 to 49 as donors. Study-wide results and limits: Naive subsets, compared against memory subsets, generally had larger estimated richness values. Incompleteness in sorted-subset sequencing, despite large depth, was shown by rarefaction.

Assay execution took place at the deep level. Clones were read by immunoSEQ multiplex PCR, and TCRdb kept only the in-frame ones, dropping some. The data show roughly 1,500,000 clones, with approximately 98% seen just once and about 0.4% held by the top ten. Sequencing input: naive CD4+ T cells sorted from blood. The subset here: CD45RA+ positively selected. The chain couples TRBV18 to TRBJ2-5; D not certain. The sequence derives from a man aged 25-45 years in good health. As DNA, the CDR3 is TGTGCCAGCTCACCACTACGAGGCCAAGAGACCCAGTACTTC. It translates to CASSPLRGQETQYF.